The rows below give T cell receptor beta chains drawn from one sample of a study of breast tumors, draining lymph nodes, adjacent tissues. MiXCR, run by TCRdb on the multiplex PCR reads, gives a single entry per CDR3 protein. The table includes around 66,000 distinct CDR3 sequences, 40% to 55% detected once. Sequenced input: breast tumor tissue. Receptor source: a female donor with breast cancer. Some clones in this sample may be carry-over from other donors' samples. Each CDR3 is given with its conserved first and last residue.

CDR3 length: 15
V gene: TRBV6-2/TRBV6-3
J gene: TRBJ1-1
CDR3 protein: CASALVRTDYGGAFF

CDR3 length: 16
V gene: TRBV6-1
J gene: TRBJ2-5
CDR3 protein: CASSEPTRETQETQYF

CDR3 length: 13
V gene: TRBV7-9
J gene: TRBJ1-5
CDR3 protein: CASTDSLQETQHF

CDR3 length: 17
V gene: TRBV20-1
J gene: TRBJ2-5
CDR3 protein: CSARDRMGSTQIETQYF

CDR3 length: 13
V gene: TRBV9
J gene: TRBJ2-1
CDR3 protein: CASSVDSWNEQFF

CDR3 length: 14
V gene: TRBV5-1
J gene: TRBJ2-4
CDR3 protein: CASSPGRGLDIQYF

CDR3 length: 14
V gene: TRBV10-3
J gene: TRBJ2-5
CDR3 protein: CAISPGTTKETQYF

CDR3 length: 15
V gene: TRBV2
J gene: TRBJ2-2
CDR3 protein: CASSERTDNTGELFF

CDR3 length: 14
V gene: TRBV7-8
J gene: TRBJ2-3
CDR3 protein: CASSLGGRTDTQYF

CDR3 length: 18
V gene: TRBV4-3
J gene: TRBJ2-2
CDR3 protein: CASSQHVVSGTNTGELFF

CDR3 length: 13
V gene: TRBV30
J gene: TRBJ1-3
CDR3 protein: CAWSQGYGNTIYF

CDR3 length: 17
V gene: TRBV7-8
J gene: TRBJ2-5
CDR3 protein: CASSPGPRGRAGETQYF

CDR3 length: 15
V gene: TRBV12-3/TRBV12-4
J gene: TRBJ1-4
CDR3 protein: CASGGGRDTNEKLFF

CDR3 length: 15
V gene: TRBV7-2
J gene: TRBJ1-6
CDR3 protein: CASSFRRQGGSPLHF

CDR3 length: 15
V gene: TRBV11-2
J gene: TRBJ2-2
CDR3 protein: CASSLAGYSVGELFF

CDR3 length: 23
V gene: TRBV7-7
J gene: TRBJ2-5
CDR3 protein: CASSLTNSGANVLTFGAGETQYF

CDR3 length: 10
V gene: TRBV18
J gene: TRBJ2-5
CDR3 protein: CASCNETQYF

CDR3 length: 12
V gene: TRBV10-3
J gene: TRBJ2-7
CDR3 protein: CAISRDRGEQYF

CDR3 length: 13
V gene: TRBV7-2
J gene: TRBJ2-5
CDR3 protein: CANSSSDRGTQYF

CDR3 length: 16
V gene: TRBV5-6
J gene: TRBJ2-3
CDR3 protein: CASSFLLAGLTDTQYF

CDR3 length: 15
V gene: TRBV4-2
J gene: TRBJ2-7
CDR3 protein: CASSQEGTGIYEQYF

CDR3 length: 18
V gene: TRBV29-1
J gene: TRBJ2-3
CDR3 protein: CSVELEVLASGRADTQYF

CDR3 length: 15
V gene: TRBV7-8
J gene: TRBJ2-1
CDR3 protein: CASSQEGTSIYEQLF

CDR3 length: 15
V gene: TRBV19
J gene: TRBJ1-5
CDR3 protein: CASSIDGGSNQPQHF

CDR3 length: 14
V gene: TRBV9
J gene: TRBJ2-5
CDR3 protein: CASSPGGSVETQYF

CDR3 length: 12
V gene: TRBV28
J gene: TRBJ1-5
CDR3 protein: CASSPWSQPQHF

CDR3 length: 17
V gene: TRBV20-1
J gene: TRBJ1-6
CDR3 protein: CSARDLETGNVGSPLHF

CDR3 length: 14
V gene: TRBV12-5
J gene: TRBJ2-3
CDR3 protein: CASGLNRGPDTQYF

CDR3 length: 16
V gene: TRBV7-9
J gene: TRBJ2-5
CDR3 protein: CASSSELSDRPETRYF

CDR3 length: 13
V gene: TRBV20-1
J gene: TRBJ1-2
CDR3 protein: CSATLGGVNGYTF

CDR3 length: 12
V gene: TRBV7-7
J gene: TRBJ2-7
CDR3 protein: CASSSGLAEQYF

CDR3 length: 17
V gene: TRBV24-1
J gene: TRBJ1-5
CDR3 protein: CATSVLPLRAGEETQHF

CDR3 length: 14
V gene: TRBV5-1
J gene: TRBJ2-5
CDR3 protein: CASSLDRWVGTQYF

CDR3 length: 14
V gene: TRBV7-2
J gene: TRBJ2-7
CDR3 protein: CASRRAGSRYEQYF

CDR3 length: 12
V gene: TRBV6-5
J gene: TRBJ1-2
CDR3 protein: CASRVTGAGNTF

CDR3 length: 13
V gene: TRBV5-8
J gene: TRBJ1-4
CDR3 protein: CASSLAEREKLFF

CDR3 length: 13
V gene: TRBV7-6
J gene: TRBJ1-6
CDR3 protein: CAGRGAYNSPLHF

CDR3 length: 13
V gene: TRBV6-6
J gene: TRBJ2-1
CDR3 protein: CASRPGTDNEQFF

CDR3 length: 18
V gene: TRBV4-2
J gene: TRBJ2-7
CDR3 protein: CASSQGGSGGGVRDEQYF

CDR3 length: 13
V gene: TRBV5-1
J gene: TRBJ1-1
CDR3 protein: CASRAQGNTEAFF

CDR3 length: 12
V gene: TRBV12-3/TRBV12-4
J gene: TRBJ2-7
CDR3 protein: CASSFLAREQYF

CDR3 length: 13
V gene: TRBV4-1
J gene: -
CDR3 protein: CASSQDWGETQYF

CDR3 length: 15
V gene: TRBV11-3
J gene: TRBJ2-2
CDR3 protein: CASSVSGQSTGELFF

CDR3 length: 15
V gene: TRBV7-2
J gene: TRBJ2-3
CDR3 protein: CASSSLAGSTDTQYF

CDR3 length: 14
V gene: TRBV11-2
J gene: TRBJ2-1
CDR3 protein: CASSLTRDSNEQFF

CDR3 length: 15
V gene: TRBV4-1
J gene: TRBJ2-7
CDR3 protein: CASSPWWGGTYEQYF

CDR3 length: 13
V gene: TRBV12-3/TRBV12-4
J gene: TRBJ2-1
CDR3 protein: CASSSGTDNEQFF

CDR3 length: 15
V gene: TRBV27
J gene: TRBJ1-5
CDR3 protein: CASSPVRAHNQPQHF

CDR3 length: 11
V gene: TRBV29-1
J gene: TRBJ2-1
CDR3 protein: CSSRGYNEQFF

CDR3 length: 14
V gene: TRBV11-2
J gene: TRBJ2-7
CDR3 protein: CASSPSLDPYEQYF

CDR3 length: 12
V gene: TRBV13
J gene: TRBJ1-5
CDR3 protein: CASSAWGQPQHF

CDR3 length: 15
V gene: TRBV3-1
J gene: TRBJ1-1
CDR3 protein: CASSRAGQGLTEAFF

CDR3 length: 16
V gene: TRBV9
J gene: TRBJ2-2
CDR3 protein: CASSVTQGRFAGELFF

CDR3 length: 16
V gene: TRBV7-2
J gene: TRBJ2-5
CDR3 protein: CASSRQTGTTGETQYF

CDR3 length: 17
V gene: TRBV7-8
J gene: TRBJ2-6
CDR3 protein: CASSPNRGPSGANVLTF

CDR3 length: 12
V gene: TRBV7-9
J gene: TRBJ2-5
CDR3 protein: CASSPPVRFQYF

CDR3 length: 15
V gene: TRBV7-9
J gene: TRBJ2-5
CDR3 protein: CASSLAAGILETQYF

CDR3 length: 14
V gene: TRBV2
J gene: TRBJ1-5
CDR3 protein: CASSNGGPTEPQHF

CDR3 length: 14
V gene: TRBV4-2
J gene: TRBJ1-2
CDR3 protein: CASSHHGQGYGYTF